This paragraph reports one T cell receptor beta chain. The data belong to a study of blood T cell repertoires in COVID-19. The method was immunoSEQ multiplex PCR; TCRdb's version includes in-frame clones alone and lacks a portion of them. The repertoire holds about 100,000 clones, with more than 75% as singletons. Germline assignment: CDR1 GTSNPN and CDR2 SVGIG (reference sequence). The CDR3 length is 12 residues. The ends were cut back, 0 bases at V and 6 bases at J, with 9 bases in the middle. This clonotype originated in a man aged 25-45 years in a cohort sampled during active COVID-19. The sequencing sample was made of peripheral blood. This chain uses TRBV30 with TRBJ2-7; weak D call: TRBD2 (5 bases). The DNA of the CDR3 is TGTGCCTGGAGTGTACCGGGGAGCGAGCAGTACTTC. Amino acid sequence: CAWSVPGSEQYF.